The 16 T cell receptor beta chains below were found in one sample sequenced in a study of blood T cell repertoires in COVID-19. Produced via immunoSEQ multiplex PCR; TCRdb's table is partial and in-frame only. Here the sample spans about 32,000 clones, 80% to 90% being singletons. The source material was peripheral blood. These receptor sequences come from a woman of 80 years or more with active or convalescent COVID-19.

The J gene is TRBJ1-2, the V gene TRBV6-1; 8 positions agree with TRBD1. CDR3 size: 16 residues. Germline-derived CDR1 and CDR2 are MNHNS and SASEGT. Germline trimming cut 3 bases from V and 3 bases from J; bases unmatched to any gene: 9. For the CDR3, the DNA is TGTGCCAGCAGTGACCGATTCACAGGGGGAGACTATGGCTACACCTTC. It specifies CASSDRFTGGDYGYTF.

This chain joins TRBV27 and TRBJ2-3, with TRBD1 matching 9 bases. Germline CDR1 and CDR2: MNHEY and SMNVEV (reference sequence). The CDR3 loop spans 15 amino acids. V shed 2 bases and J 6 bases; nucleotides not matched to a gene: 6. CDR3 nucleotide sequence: TGTGCCAGCAGTTTAGGGGACAGGGTCTCGGATACGCAGTATTTT. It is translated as CASSLGDRVSDTQYF.

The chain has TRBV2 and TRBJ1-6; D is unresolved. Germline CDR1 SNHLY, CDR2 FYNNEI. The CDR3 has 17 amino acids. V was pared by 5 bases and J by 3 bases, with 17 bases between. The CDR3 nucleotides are TGTGCCAGCAGTTCCCGTAACCGGGTCAACTATAATTCACCCCTCCACTTT. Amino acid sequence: CASSSRNRVNYNSPLHF. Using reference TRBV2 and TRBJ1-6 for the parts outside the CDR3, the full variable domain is EPEVTQTPSHQVTQMGQEVILRCVPISNHLYFYWYRQILGQKVEFLVSFYNNEISEKSEIFDDQFSVERPDGSNFTLKIRSTKLEDSAMYFCASSSRNRVNYNSPLHFGNGTRLTVT.

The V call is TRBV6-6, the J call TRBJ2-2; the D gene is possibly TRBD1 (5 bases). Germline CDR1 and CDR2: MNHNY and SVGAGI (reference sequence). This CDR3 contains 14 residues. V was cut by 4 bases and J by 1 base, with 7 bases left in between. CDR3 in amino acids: CASSLGQNTGELFF. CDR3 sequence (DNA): TGTGCCAGCAGTTTAGGACAGAACACCGGGGAGCTGTTTTTT.

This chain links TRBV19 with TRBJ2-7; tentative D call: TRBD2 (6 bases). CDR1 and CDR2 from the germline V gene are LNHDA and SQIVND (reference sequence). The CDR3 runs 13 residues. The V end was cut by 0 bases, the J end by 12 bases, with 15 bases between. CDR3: CASSIDGEARRYF. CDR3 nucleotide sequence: TGTGCCAGTAGTATAGATGGGGAGGCACGGCGGTACTTC.

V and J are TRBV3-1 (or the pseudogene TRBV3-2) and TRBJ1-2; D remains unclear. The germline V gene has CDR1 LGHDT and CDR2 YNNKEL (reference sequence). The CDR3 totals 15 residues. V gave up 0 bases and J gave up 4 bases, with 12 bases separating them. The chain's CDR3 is CASSQELLRGYGYTF. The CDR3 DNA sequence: TGTGCCAGCAGCCAAGAACTGCTCCGAGGCTATGGCTACACCTTC.

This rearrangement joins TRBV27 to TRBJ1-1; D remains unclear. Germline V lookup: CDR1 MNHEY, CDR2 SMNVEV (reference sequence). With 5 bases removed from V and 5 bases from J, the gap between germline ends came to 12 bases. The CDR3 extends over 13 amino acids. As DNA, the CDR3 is TGTGCCAGCAGTCCCCAAGGCAGGACTGAAGCTTTCTTT. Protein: CASSPQGRTEAFF.

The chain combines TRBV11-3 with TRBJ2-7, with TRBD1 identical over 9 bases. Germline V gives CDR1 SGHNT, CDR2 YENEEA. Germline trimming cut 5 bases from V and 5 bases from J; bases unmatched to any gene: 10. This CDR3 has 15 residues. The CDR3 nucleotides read TGTGCCAGCAGCGCACCGGGACAGGGACTCAACGAGCAGTACTTC. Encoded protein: CASSAPGQGLNEQYF.

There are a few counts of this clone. The DNA for the CDR3 is TGTGCCAGCAGCATACAGGGGGCTCGGTCTGGAAACACCATATATTTT. It codes for CASSIQGARSGNTIYF. The gene calls are TRBV2 and TRBJ1-3; 9 bases line up with TRBD1. Germline CDR1 reads SNHLY; CDR2 reads FYNNEI. This CDR3 is 16 amino acids long. V gave up 6 bases and J gave up 1 base; unmatched junction bases: 7.

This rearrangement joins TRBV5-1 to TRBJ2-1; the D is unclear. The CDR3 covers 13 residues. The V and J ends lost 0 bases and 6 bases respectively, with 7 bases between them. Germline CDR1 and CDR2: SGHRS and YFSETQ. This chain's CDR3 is CASSLVPGNEQFF. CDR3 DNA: TGCGCCAGCAGCTTGGTTCCAGGCAATGAGCAGTTCTTC.

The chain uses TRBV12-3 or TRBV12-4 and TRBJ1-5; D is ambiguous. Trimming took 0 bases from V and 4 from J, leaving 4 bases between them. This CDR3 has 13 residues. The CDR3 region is CASSLAENQPQHF. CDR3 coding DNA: TGTGCCAGCAGTTTAGCAGAGAATCAGCCCCAGCATTTT.

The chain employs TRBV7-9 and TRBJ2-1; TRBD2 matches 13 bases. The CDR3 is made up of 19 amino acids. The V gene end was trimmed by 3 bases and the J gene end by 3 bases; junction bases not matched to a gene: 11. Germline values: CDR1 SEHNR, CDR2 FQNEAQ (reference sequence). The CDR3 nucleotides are TGTGCCAGCAGCTTCCCGACTAGCGGGAGGCCTCTAAACTACAATGAGCAGTTCTTC. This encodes CASSFPTSGRPLNYNEQFF.

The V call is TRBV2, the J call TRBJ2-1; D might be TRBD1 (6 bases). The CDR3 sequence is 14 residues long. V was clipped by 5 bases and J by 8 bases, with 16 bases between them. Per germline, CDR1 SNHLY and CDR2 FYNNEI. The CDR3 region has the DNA TGTGCCAGCAGTCCGGCCAGGGGTCGGGATGAGCAGTTCTTC. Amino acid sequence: CASSPARGRDEQFF.

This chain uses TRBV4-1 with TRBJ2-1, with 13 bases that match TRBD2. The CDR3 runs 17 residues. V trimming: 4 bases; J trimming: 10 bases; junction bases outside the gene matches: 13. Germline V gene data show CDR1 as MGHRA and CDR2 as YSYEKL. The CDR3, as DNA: TGCGCCAGCAGCCGCAACCTCGGGACTAGCGGGGCTGGCGAGCAGTTCTTC. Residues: CASSRNLGTSGAGEQFF.

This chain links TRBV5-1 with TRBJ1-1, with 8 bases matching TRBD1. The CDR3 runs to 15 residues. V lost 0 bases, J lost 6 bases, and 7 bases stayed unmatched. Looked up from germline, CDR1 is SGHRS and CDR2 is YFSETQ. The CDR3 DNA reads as TGCGCCAGCAGCTTGGCCCCAGGGGGCAACGCTGAAGCTTTCTTT. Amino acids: CASSLAPGGNAEAFF.

This chain's CDR3 is CASSATDYEQYF. The DNA of the CDR3 is TGTGCCAGCAGCGCCACAGATTACGAGCAGTACTTC. V usage is TRBV9 and J usage is TRBJ2-7; unclear D gene. Trimming took 3 bases from V and 4 from J, leaving 8 bases between them. The CDR3 contains 12 residues. The germline gives CDR1 SGDLS, CDR2 YYNGEE.